A selection of T cell receptor beta chains follows, all from one sample in a study of blood T cell repertoires in COVID-19. Some clones are missing from TCRdb's copy, which holds only in-frame ones; the method was immunoSEQ multiplex PCR. The sample shows about 260,000 clones, about nine tenths of them seen only once. Source material: peripheral blood. The origin of the receptors is a woman in her twenties or thirties with COVID-19, enrolled during active disease. The CDR3 runs from the conserved cysteine through the conserved F or W. Fields, in order: clone size, J gene, V gene, D gene, CDR3 protein, CDR3 DNA. D genes are given only for firm matches. Not all rows give a size; the values are once, few, many and, for expanded clones, a class.

size: .; J: TRBJ1-4; V: TRBV28; D: .; CDR3: CASNRGVGVEKLFF; DNA: TGTGCCAGCAATAGAGGCGTCGGGGTTGAAAAACTGTTTTTT
size: few; J: TRBJ2-1; V: TRBV27; D: TRBD2; CDR3: CASSLSRGSYNEQFF; DNA: TGTGCCAGCAGTTTATCGCGCGGGAGCTACAATGAGCAGTTCTTC
size: .; J: TRBJ2-7; V: TRBV6-5; D: TRBD2; CDR3: CASSRSGSGNEQYF; DNA: TGTGCCAGCAGTAGGAGCGGGAGTGGTAACGAGCAGTACTTC
size: .; J: TRBJ2-1; V: TRBV6-4; D: TRBD2; CDR3: CASSVLAGGPSEQFF; DNA: TGTGCCAGCAGTGTCCTAGCGGGAGGGCCGAGTGAGCAGTTCTTC
size: once; J: TRBJ2-7; V: TRBV7-8; D: TRBD2; CDR3: CASSLAPLRTSGRASSYEQYF; DNA: TGTGCCAGCAGCTTAGCGCCGTTGCGGACTAGCGGGAGGGCCAGCTCCTACGAGCAGTACTTC
size: .; J: TRBJ2-4; V: TRBV19; D: TRBD2; CDR3: CASSEGTSGSAKNIQYF; DNA: TGTGCCAGTAGTGAAGGGACTAGCGGGAGTGCCAAAAACATTCAGTACTTC
size: .; J: TRBJ2-1; V: TRBV6-5; D: TRBD2; CDR3: CATQISGRPYNEQFF; DNA: TGTGCCACACAAATTAGCGGGAGACCTTACAATGAGCAGTTCTTC
size: once; J: TRBJ1-2; V: TRBV19; D: TRBD1; CDR3: CASSLQGVYGYTF; DNA: TGTGCCAGTAGTCTGCAGGGGGTCTATGGCTACACCTTC
size: once; J: TRBJ1-1; V: TRBV10-2; D: .; CDR3: CVTAVGLNTEAFF; DNA: TGCGTCACGGCGGTAGGCCTGAACACTGAAGCTTTCTTT
size: .; J: TRBJ2-3; V: TRBV5-1; D: TRBD1; CDR3: CASTLRDRETDTQYF; DNA: TGCGCCAGCACTCTCCGGGACAGGGAAACAGATACGCAGTATTTT
size: .; J: TRBJ2-7; V: TRBV14; D: .; CDR3: CASSQGYGTYEQYF; DNA: TGTGCCAGCAGCCAAGGTTACGGTACCTACGAGCAGTACTTC
size: .; J: TRBJ2-7; V: TRBV21-1; D: .; CDR3: CASTRLAGAYEQYF; DNA: TGTGCCAGCACACGACTAGCGGGAGCCTACGAGCAGTACTTC
size: .; J: TRBJ2-3; V: TRBV6-5; D: TRBD1; CDR3: CASRGTGADTQYF; DNA: TGTGCCAGCAGAGGGACAGGGGCAGATACGCAGTATTTT
size: .; J: TRBJ2-2; V: TRBV4-1; D: TRBD2; CDR3: CASSHPPAGGHGELFF; DNA: TGCGCCAGCAGCCACCCCCCGGCGGGAGGGCACGGGGAGCTGTTTTTT
size: .; J: TRBJ1-2; V: TRBV19; D: TRBD1; CDR3: CASSLQGRYGYTF; DNA: TGTGCCAGTAGTCTACAGGGGAGATATGGCTACACCTTC
size: .; J: TRBJ1-2; V: TRBV10-3; D: .; CDR3: CAISGTVGGEGYTF; DNA: TGTGCCATCAGTGGAACGGTGGGGGGAGAGGGCTACACCTTC
size: .; J: TRBJ2-7; V: TRBV18; D: TRBD2; CDR3: CASSPPGISGSGEQYF; DNA: TGTGCCAGCTCACCACCGGGTATTAGCGGGAGTGGCGAGCAGTACTTC
size: .; J: TRBJ1-1; V: TRBV7-2; D: .; CDR3: CASSSAGNTEAFF; DNA: TGTGCCAGCAGCTCTGCAGGGAACACTGAAGCTTTCTTT
size: few; J: TRBJ1-6; V: TRBV14; D: .; CDR3: CASSFRRGRYSPLHF; DNA: TGTGCCAGCAGCTTCCGGAGGGGACGGTATTCACCCCTCCACTTT
size: .; J: TRBJ2-7; V: TRBV3-1/TRBV3-2; D: .; CDR3: CASGPGDLNEQYF; DNA: TGTGCCAGCGGTCCCGGGGACTTAAACGAGCAGTACTTC
size: .; J: TRBJ2-7; V: TRBV6-2/TRBV6-3; D: TRBD2; CDR3: CASSYHSGLAGRGVEQYF; DNA: TGTGCCAGCAGTTATCATTCGGGACTAGCGGGACGCGGGGTCGAGCAGTACTTC
size: .; J: TRBJ2-1; V: TRBV19; D: TRBD2; CDR3: CASTQGVSGSDEQFF; DNA: TGTGCCAGTACCCAAGGGGTTAGCGGGAGCGATGAGCAGTTCTTC